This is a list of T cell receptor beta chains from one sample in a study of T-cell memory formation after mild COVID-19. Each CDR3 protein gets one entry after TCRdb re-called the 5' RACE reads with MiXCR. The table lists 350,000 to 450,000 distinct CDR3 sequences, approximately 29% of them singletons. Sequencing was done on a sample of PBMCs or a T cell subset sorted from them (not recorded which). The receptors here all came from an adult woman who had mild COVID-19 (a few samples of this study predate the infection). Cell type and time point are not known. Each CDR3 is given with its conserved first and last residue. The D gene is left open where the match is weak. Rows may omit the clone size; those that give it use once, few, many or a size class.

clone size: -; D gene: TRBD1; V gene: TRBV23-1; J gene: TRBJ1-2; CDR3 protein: CASSQSDRGHGYTF; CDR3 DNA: TGCGCCAGCAGTCAATCCGACAGGGGCCATGGCTACACCTTC
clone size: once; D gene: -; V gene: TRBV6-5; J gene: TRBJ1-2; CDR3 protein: CASRAGTPNYGYTF; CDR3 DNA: TGTGCCAGCAGAGCCGGGACACCCAACTATGGCTACACCTTC
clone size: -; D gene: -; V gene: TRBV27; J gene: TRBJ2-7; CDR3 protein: CASSPVDRAYEQYF; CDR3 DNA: TGTGCCAGCAGCCCCGTGGACAGAGCTTACGAGCAGTACTTC
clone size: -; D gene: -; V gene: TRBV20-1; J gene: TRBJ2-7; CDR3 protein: CSASSASYEQYF; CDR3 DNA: TGCAGTGCTAGTTCAGCCTCCTACGAGCAGTACTTC
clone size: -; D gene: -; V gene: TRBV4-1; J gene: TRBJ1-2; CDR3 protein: CASSQDDYNYGYTF; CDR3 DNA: TGCGCCAGCAGCCAAGATGACTATAACTATGGCTACACCTTC
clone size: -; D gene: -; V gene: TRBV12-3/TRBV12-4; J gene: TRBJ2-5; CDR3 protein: CASSFGAGIGETQYF; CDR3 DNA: TGTGCCAGCAGTTTTGGGGCAGGGATCGGGGAGACCCAGTACTTC
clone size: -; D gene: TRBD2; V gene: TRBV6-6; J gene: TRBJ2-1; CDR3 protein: CASTHRGLAIRNRWIF; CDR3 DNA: TGTGCCAGCACCCACCGGGGACTAGCCATTCGAAACCGGTGGATCTTC
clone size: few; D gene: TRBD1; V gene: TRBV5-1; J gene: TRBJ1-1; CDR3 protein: CASKRRQGLNTEAFF; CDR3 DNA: TGCGCCAGCAAACGTCGACAGGGGTTGAACACTGAAGCTTTCTTT
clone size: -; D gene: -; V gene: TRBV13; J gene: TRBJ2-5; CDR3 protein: CASSSNPGVETQYF; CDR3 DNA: TGTGCCAGCAGTTCGAATCCAGGCGTAGAGACCCAGTACTTC
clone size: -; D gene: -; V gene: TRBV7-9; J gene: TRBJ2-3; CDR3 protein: CASSGSPTDTQYF; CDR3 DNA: TGTGCCAGCAGCGGGAGCCCCACAGATACGCAGTATTTT
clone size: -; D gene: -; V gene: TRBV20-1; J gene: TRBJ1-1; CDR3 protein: CSAPFPRDYRNTEAFF; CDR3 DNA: TGCAGTGCCCCTTTCCCCCGGGACTACAGGAACACTGAAGCTTTCTTT
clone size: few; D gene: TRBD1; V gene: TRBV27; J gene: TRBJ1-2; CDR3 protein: CASRQGFHGYTF; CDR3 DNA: TGTGCCAGCAGACAGGGGTTTCATGGCTACACCTTC
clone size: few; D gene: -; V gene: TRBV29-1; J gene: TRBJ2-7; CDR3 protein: CSALTRSSYEQYF; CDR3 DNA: TGCAGCGCCTTGACGCGGAGCTCCTACGAGCAGTACTTC
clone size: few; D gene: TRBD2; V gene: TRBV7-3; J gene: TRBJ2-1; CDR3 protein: CASSLSGSPHNEQFF; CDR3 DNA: TGTGCCAGCAGCTTAAGCGGGAGTCCGCACAATGAGCAGTTCTTC
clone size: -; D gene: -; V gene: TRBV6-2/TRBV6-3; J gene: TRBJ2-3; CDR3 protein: CASTPFGAGWTDTQYF; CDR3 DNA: TGTGCCAGCACCCCCTTTGGGGCGGGGTGGACAGATACGCAGTATTTT
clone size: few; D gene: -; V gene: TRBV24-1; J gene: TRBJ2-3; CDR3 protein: CATSVQETDTQYF; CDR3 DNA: TGTGCCACGTCGGTACAAGAGACAGATACGCAGTATTTT
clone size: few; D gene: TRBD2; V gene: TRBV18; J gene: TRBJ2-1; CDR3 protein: CASSPLVGSGNEQFF; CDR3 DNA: TGTGCCAGCTCGCCCCTCGTCGGTAGCGGGAATGAGCAGTTCTTC
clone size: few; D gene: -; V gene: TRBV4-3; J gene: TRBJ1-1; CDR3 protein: CASSPPGMNTEAFF; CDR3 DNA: TGCGCCAGCAGCCCACCAGGGATGAACACTGAAGCTTTCTTT
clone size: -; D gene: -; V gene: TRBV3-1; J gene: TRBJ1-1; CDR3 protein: CASSQDYTEAFF; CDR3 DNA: TGTGCCAGCAGCCAAGATTACACTGAAGCTTTCTTT
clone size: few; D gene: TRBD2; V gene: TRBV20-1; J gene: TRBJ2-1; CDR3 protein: CSASRGLAGDNEQFF; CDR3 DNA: TGCAGTGCTAGTAGGGGACTAGCGGGAGATAATGAGCAGTTCTTC
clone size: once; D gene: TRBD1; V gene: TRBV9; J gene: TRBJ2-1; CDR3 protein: CASSVNRGRREQFF; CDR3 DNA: TGTGCCAGCAGTGTCAACAGGGGAAGGCGTGAGCAGTTCTTC
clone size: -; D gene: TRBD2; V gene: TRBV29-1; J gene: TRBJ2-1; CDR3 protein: CSVDGASSGIGNEQFF; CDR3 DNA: TGCAGCGTTGACGGCGCCTCTAGCGGGATTGGGAATGAGCAGTTCTTC
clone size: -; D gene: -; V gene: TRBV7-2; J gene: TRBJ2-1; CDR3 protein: CASSLAGGSHEQFF; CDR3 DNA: TGTGCCAGCAGCTTAGCGGGAGGTTCCCATGAGCAGTTCTTC
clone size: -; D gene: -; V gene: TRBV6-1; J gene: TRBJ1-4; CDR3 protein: CASSALSYRRRDEKLFF; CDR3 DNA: TGTGCCAGCAGCGCCCTGAGTTACAGGCGAAGGGATGAAAAACTGTTTTTT
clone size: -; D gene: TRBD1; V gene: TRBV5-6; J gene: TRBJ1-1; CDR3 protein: CASRLGQGGRTEAFF; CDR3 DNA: TGTGCCAGCAGACTCGGACAGGGGGGAAGGACTGAAGCTTTCTTT
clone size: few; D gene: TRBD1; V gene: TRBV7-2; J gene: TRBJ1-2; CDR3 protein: CASRNTGVDYGYTF; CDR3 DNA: TGTGCCAGCAGAAACACAGGGGTGGACTATGGCTACACCTTC
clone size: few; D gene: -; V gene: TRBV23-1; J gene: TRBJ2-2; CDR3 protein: CASSQGPPTGATNTGELFF; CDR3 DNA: TGCGCCAGCAGTCAAGGTCCTCCGACAGGAGCAACGAACACCGGGGAGCTGTTTTTT
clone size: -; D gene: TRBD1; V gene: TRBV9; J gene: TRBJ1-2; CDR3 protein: CASSARDRAISYGYTF; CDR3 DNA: TGTGCCAGCAGCGCGAGGGACAGGGCGATTAGTTATGGCTACACCTTC
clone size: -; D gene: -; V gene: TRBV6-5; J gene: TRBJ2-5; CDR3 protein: CASSYSGQQETQYF; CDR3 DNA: TGTGCCAGCAGTTACTCCGGACAGCAAGAGACCCAGTACTTC
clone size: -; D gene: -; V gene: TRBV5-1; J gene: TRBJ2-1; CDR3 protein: CASSLEAAGPNEQFF; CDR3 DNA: TGCGCCAGCAGCTTGGAAGCCGCAGGTCCGAATGAGCAGTTCTTC
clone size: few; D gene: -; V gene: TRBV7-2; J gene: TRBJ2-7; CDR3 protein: CASSAGTDYEQYF; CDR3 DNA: TGTGCCAGCAGCGCGGGGACAGACTACGAGCAGTACTTC
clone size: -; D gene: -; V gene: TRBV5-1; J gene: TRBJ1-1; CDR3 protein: CASRLLETANMNTEAFF; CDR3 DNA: TGCGCCAGCAGGTTGTTAGAGACAGCTAACATGAACACTGAAGCTTTCTTT
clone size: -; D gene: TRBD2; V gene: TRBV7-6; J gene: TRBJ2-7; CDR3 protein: CASSFGTRSLAGVGEQYF; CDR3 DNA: TGTGCCAGCAGCTTTGGGACCAGGAGCCTAGCGGGGGTGGGCGAGCAGTACTTC
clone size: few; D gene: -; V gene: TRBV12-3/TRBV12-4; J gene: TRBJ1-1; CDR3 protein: CASTGPANTEAFF; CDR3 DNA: TGTGCCAGCACAGGCCCGGCGAACACTGAAGCTTTCTTT
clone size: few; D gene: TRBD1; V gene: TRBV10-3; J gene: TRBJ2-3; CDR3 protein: CAIRPQGVTDTQYF; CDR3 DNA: TGTGCCATCAGGCCCCAGGGGGTAACAGATACGCAGTATTTT
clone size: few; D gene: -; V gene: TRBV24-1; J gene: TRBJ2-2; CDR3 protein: CATSVGPGWNTGELFF; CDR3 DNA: TGTGCCACCAGTGTGGGACCGGGCTGGAACACCGGGGAGCTGTTTTTT
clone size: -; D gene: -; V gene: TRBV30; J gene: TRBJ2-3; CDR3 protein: CAWSVHAAGTDTQYF; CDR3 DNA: TGTGCCTGGAGTGTACACGCGGCGGGGACAGATACGCAGTATTTT
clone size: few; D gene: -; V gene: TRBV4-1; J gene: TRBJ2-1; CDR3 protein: CASSQEGTVSYNEQFF; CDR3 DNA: TGCGCCAGCAGCCAAGAAGGAACCGTCTCCTACAATGAGCAGTTCTTC
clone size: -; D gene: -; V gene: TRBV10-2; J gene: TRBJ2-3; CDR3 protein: CASTALFGGQRTDTQYF; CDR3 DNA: TGCGCCAGCACCGCTCTTTTTGGGGGGCAACGGACAGATACGCAGTATTTT
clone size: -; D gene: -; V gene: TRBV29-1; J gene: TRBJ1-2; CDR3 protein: CSVEVPWGYGYTF; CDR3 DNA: TGCAGCGTTGAAGTCCCATGGGGCTATGGCTACACCTTC
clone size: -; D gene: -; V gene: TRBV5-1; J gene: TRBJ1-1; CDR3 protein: CASGSGMNTEAFF; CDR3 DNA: TGCGCCAGCGGATCGGGGATGAACACTGAAGCTTTCTTT
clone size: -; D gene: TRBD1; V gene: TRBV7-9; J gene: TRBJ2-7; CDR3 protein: CASSPGPIWTGSYEQYF; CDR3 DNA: TGTGCCAGCAGCCCCGGGCCAATTTGGACAGGGAGCTACGAGCAGTACTTC